This T cell receptor beta chain was recorded in a study of human T cells and chemical hapten exposure. Time point given: patch test 1, 2 weeks after DPC sensitization. The sample's treatment: therapeutic diphenylcyclopropenone sensitization with weekly scalp DPC. Researchers sampled blood before each patch test went on. Participating donors were patients with alopecia, aged 18 to 70 years, considered appropriate candidates for DPC. Authors' methods: With a range of roughly 23,224 to 690,600, the median per sample was around 96,000 TCRs. TCRdb reprocessed the RACE reads with MiXCR, giving one entry per CDR3 protein. The V and J calls follow TCRdb's processing rather than the paper's. The sample lists 75,000 to 90,000 distinct CDR3 sequences; about 10% were seen once. This clonotype was seen a few times. The CDR3 consists of 19 residues. The J segment lost 1 base and the V segment lost 1 base, leaving 12 bases of the junction unmatched. Germline V CDR1 and CDR2: SGHRS, YFSETQ.

The specimen was whole blood, collected in connection with sensitization to the hapten diphenylcyclopropenone (DPC). The receptor was isolated from a woman aged 55-69 years with alopecia areata. Some clones in this sample may be carry-over from other donors' samples. V and J are TRBV5-1 and TRBJ2-5, with 11 bases aligning to TRBD2. CDR3 region: CASSLRLAGSRSPQETQYF. CDR3 coding DNA: TGCGCCAGCAGCTTGAGACTAGCGGGGTCAAGAAGCCCCCAAGAGACCCAGTACTTC. Based on the CDR3 plus reference TRBV5-1 and TRBJ2-5, the full variable domain is KAGVTQTPRYLIKTRGQQVTLSCSPISGHRSVSWYQQTPGQGLQFLFEYFSETQRNKGNFPGRFSGRQFSNSRSEMNVSTLELGDSALYLCASSLRLAGSRSPQETQYFGPGTRLLVL.